This T cell receptor (beta chain) stems from a study of T-cell memory formation after mild COVID-19. TCRdb passed the 5' RACE reads through MiXCR, listing each CDR3 protein once. The repertoire holds about 150,000 distinct CDR3 sequences, with under 30% as singletons. Whole-study results and caveats: While clones contracting from day 15 to 85 were balanced between CD4 and CD8, later expanders leaned CD4+.

Comment on this clonotype: Its antigen is as yet unknown.

This CDR3 contains 16 residues. Germline CDR1 and CDR2: MGHRA and YSYEKL. The germline V and J ends were trimmed by 1 base and 0 bases, with 11 bases remaining between them. This chain joins TRBV4-1 and TRBJ2-3; D possibly uses TRBD1 or TRBD2 (6 bases each). This clonotype was obtained from an adult woman who had mild COVID-19 (a few samples of this study predate the infection). Cell type and time point are not known. The sample was PBMCs or a T cell subset sorted from them (not recorded which). The CDR3 here is CASSQVWGASTDTQYF. The CDR3 region has the DNA TGCGCCAGCAGCCAAGTATGGGGGGCTAGCACAGATACGCAGTATTTT.